The rows below give T cell receptor beta chains drawn from one sample of a study of identical twins. From the 5' RACE reads, TCRdb called clonotypes with MiXCR, one entry per CDR3 protein. The sample has hundreds of thousands of distinct CDR3 sequences, around 6.1% seen once. The specimen was naive T cells sorted from blood. These receptors all stem from a man aged 18 to 30 in good health. CDR3s include the opening cysteine and the closing phenylalanine or tryptophan. A D gene is named only where the DNA matches it firmly. The listing skips clone size in some rows; elsewhere it reads once, few, many or a size class.

size: few; V: TRBV4-2; D: .; J: TRBJ2-7; DNA: TGTGCCAGCAGCCAGGGGACGTGGGACGAGCAGTACTTC; CDR3: CASSQGTWDEQYF
size: many; V: TRBV29-1; D: TRBD1; J: TRBJ1-1; DNA: TGCAGCGTTGGTCCGGGACAGGGGTTCGGTACTGAAGCTTTCTTT; CDR3: CSVGPGQGFGTEAFF
size: few; V: TRBV5-5; D: TRBD2; J: TRBJ2-2; DNA: TGTGCCAGCAGCTTGGTGAGCGGGAGGGCCGGCACCGGGGAGCTGTTTTTT; CDR3: CASSLVSGRAGTGELFF
size: .; V: TRBV6-1; D: .; J: TRBJ2-7; DNA: TGTGCCAGCAGCCCCGGAAGGGGGGGCTCCGAGCAGTACTTC; CDR3: CASSPGRGGSEQYF
size: few; V: TRBV5-1; D: .; J: TRBJ1-1; DNA: TGCGCCAGCAGCGTATCAACAGGGACTCTGGGCCCTGAAGCTTTCTTT; CDR3: CASSVSTGTLGPEAFF
size: many; V: TRBV29-1; D: .; J: TRBJ1-2; DNA: TGCAGCGTTGCGGTCAGGGGCCTCTATGGCTACACCTTC; CDR3: CSVAVRGLYGYTF
size: few; V: TRBV15; D: .; J: TRBJ2-7; DNA: TGTGCCGCGTCCGATCGGGGACTCCCCTCAGAGCAGTACTTC; CDR3: CAASDRGLPSEQYF
size: many; V: TRBV6-5; D: .; J: TRBJ2-1; DNA: TGTGCCAGCAGTTACTCGGGAACCCTGAGCTCCTACAATGAGCAGTTCTTC; CDR3: CASSYSGTLSSYNEQFF
size: few; V: TRBV3-1; D: TRBD2; J: TRBJ2-2; DNA: TGTGCCAGCAGCCTACGTCCCCCCCCCTCTAGACTAGCGGGCGCCGGGGAGCTGTTTTTT; CDR3: CASSLRPPPSRLAGAGELFF
size: .; V: TRBV27; D: TRBD1; J: TRBJ2-1; DNA: TGTGCCAGTGCGGGACAGGGGATTTCGGTGTCCTACAATGAGCAGTTCTTC; CDR3: CASAGQGISVSYNEQFF
size: many; V: TRBV20-1; D: TRBD2; J: TRBJ2-3; DNA: TGCAGTGCTTCACATAGCGGGAGGGCCTTAGATACGCAGTATTTT; CDR3: CSASHSGRALDTQYF
size: many; V: TRBV4-3; D: TRBD2; J: TRBJ2-2; DNA: TGCCCCAGCAGCCAAGATTTCCAGCGGGAGGGGGCCGGGGAGCTGTTTTTT; CDR3: CPSSQDFQREGAGELFF
size: .; V: TRBV6-2/TRBV6-3; D: TRBD1; J: TRBJ2-2; DNA: TGTGCCAGCAGCCCCGGGACAGGGGTGAGCGGGGAGCTGTTTTTT; CDR3: CASSPGTGVSGELFF
size: many; V: TRBV6-2/TRBV6-3; D: TRBD1; J: TRBJ1-2; DNA: TGTGCCAGCAGACCGGGACAGACGGAGCTGGCCTTC; CDR3: CASRPGQTELAF
size: few; V: TRBV5-1; D: TRBD2; J: TRBJ2-1; DNA: TGCGCCAGCAGCTTGGGACGGGAGGCGGACAATGAGCAGTTCTTC; CDR3: CASSLGREADNEQFF
size: .; V: TRBV7-8; D: TRBD2; J: TRBJ2-7; DNA: TGTGCCAGCAGCTTCGATTCGCGGACTAGCGGGAGCTACGAGCAGTACTTC; CDR3: CASSFDSRTSGSYEQYF
size: .; V: TRBV15; D: TRBD1; J: TRBJ2-3; DNA: TGTGCCACCACGGGACAGGGGCGAGCAGATACGCAGTATTTT; CDR3: CATTGQGRADTQYF
size: many; V: TRBV7-9; D: .; J: TRBJ2-1; DNA: TGTGCCAGCAGCCACCGGGACTCTGAAGATAGGAATGAGCAGTTCTTC; CDR3: CASSHRDSEDRNEQFF
size: few; V: TRBV20-1; D: .; J: TRBJ2-1; DNA: TGCAGTGCTGAAAATAATGAGCAGTTCTTC; CDR3: CSAENNEQFF
size: .; V: TRBV5-4; D: TRBD2; J: TRBJ2-4; DNA: TGTGCCAGCAGCAAAAATTCCGGGACTAAAGTAGGGAACATTCAGTACTTC; CDR3: CASSKNSGTKVGNIQYF
size: few; V: TRBV4-2; D: .; J: TRBJ1-2; DNA: TGTGCCAGCAGCCCCCAACTGGACGGGTATGGCTACACCTTC; CDR3: CASSPQLDGYGYTF
size: many; V: TRBV9; D: .; J: TRBJ2-1; DNA: TGTGCCAGCAGCGTAACCGGGACGTCCGAAGACAATGAGCAGTTCTTC; CDR3: CASSVTGTSEDNEQFF
size: .; V: TRBV12-3/TRBV12-4; D: TRBD2; J: TRBJ2-5; DNA: TGTGCCAGCAGTCATCGGAGCGGGAGCCAAGAGACCCAGTACTTC; CDR3: CASSHRSGSQETQYF
size: .; V: TRBV28; D: TRBD1; J: TRBJ1-4; DNA: TGTGCCAGCAGTTTGGACAGGGCCTCTAAAAAACTGTTTTTT; CDR3: CASSLDRASKKLFF
size: many; V: TRBV6-1; D: .; J: TRBJ2-1; DNA: TGTGCCAGCAGTCGGGGAGTCTACAATGAGCAGTTCTTC; CDR3: CASSRGVYNEQFF
size: many; V: TRBV27; D: TRBD1; J: TRBJ1-1; DNA: TGTGCCAGCAGCCGAGGGGACAGGAAAGGAACTGAAGCTTTCTTT; CDR3: CASSRGDRKGTEAFF
size: many; V: TRBV12-3/TRBV12-4; D: .; J: TRBJ2-3; DNA: TGTGCCAGCAGTTTTCGCCATGCCACAGATACGCAGTATTTT; CDR3: CASSFRHATDTQYF
size: many; V: TRBV10-3; D: .; J: TRBJ2-7; DNA: TGTGCCATCAGTCCGGACCCGGGACCCTACGAGCAGTACTTC; CDR3: CAISPDPGPYEQYF
size: many; V: TRBV20-1; D: .; J: TRBJ2-1; DNA: TGCAGTGCTAGAGATCGAAGCGGGACAAGACACCATTACAATGAGCAGTTCTTC; CDR3: CSARDRSGTRHHYNEQFF
size: .; V: TRBV12-3/TRBV12-4; D: TRBD2; J: TRBJ2-2; DNA: TGTGCCAGCTCCCCGGGTTGGCTAGCGGGGGGCAACACCGGGGAGCTGTTTTTT; CDR3: CASSPGWLAGGNTGELFF
size: many; V: TRBV6-5; D: .; J: TRBJ2-1; DNA: TGTGCCAGCAGTTACTCGAGGCCCTCCTACAATGAGCAGTTCTTC; CDR3: CASSYSRPSYNEQFF
size: .; V: TRBV24-1; D: .; J: TRBJ2-5; DNA: TGTGCCACCAGTGATTTCGACAGATGGGGACAAGAGACCCAGTACTTC; CDR3: CATSDFDRWGQETQYF
size: .; V: TRBV5-1; D: TRBD1; J: TRBJ2-7; DNA: TGCGCCAGCAGCTGGGCCCGGGACAGGGGGCCAGAGCAGTACTTC; CDR3: CASSWARDRGPEQYF
size: many; V: TRBV15; D: .; J: TRBJ2-5; DNA: TGTGCCACCGACTCCGGGACCCCGGGGGAGACCCAGTACTTC; CDR3: CATDSGTPGETQYF
size: many; V: TRBV9; D: .; J: TRBJ2-3; DNA: TGTGCCAGCAGCGTAGCTCTCCCGACCGATACGCAGTATTTT; CDR3: CASSVALPTDTQYF
size: few; V: TRBV20-1; D: .; J: TRBJ2-3; DNA: TGCAGTGCTGGGGCTCCGTATAACACAGATACGCAGTATTTT; CDR3: CSAGAPYNTDTQYF
size: many; V: TRBV4-3; D: .; J: TRBJ2-7; DNA: TGCGCCAGCAGCCAGCGCGTGGATTACGAGCAGTACTTC; CDR3: CASSQRVDYEQYF
size: many; V: TRBV5-1; D: .; J: TRBJ1-1; DNA: TGCGCCAGCAGCTGGGGTACCAACACTGAAGCTTTCTTT; CDR3: CASSWGTNTEAFF
size: few; V: TRBV10-3; D: .; J: TRBJ2-1; DNA: TGTGCCATCCAGGGTAGTAATGAGCAGTTCTTC; CDR3: CAIQGSNEQFF
size: many; V: TRBV20-1; D: .; J: TRBJ1-5; DNA: TGCAGTGCCCCTGAGGGGGTGCGTCAGCCCCAGCATTTT; CDR3: CSAPEGVRQPQHF